The table lists the clone carrying this T cell receptor (beta chain) with many counts. The target antigen is unknown. The sample belongs to a study of glioma-infiltrating T cells. Study-level results: Tissue-blood divergence was below expectation in non-neoplastic patients, above in gliomas.

Using RNA template, CDR3s of TCR alpha and beta were amplified with iRepertoire arm-PCR. One-step reverse transcription and amplification started from approximately 100-400 ng of tissue mRNA or PBMC total RNA. TCRdb re-analysed the multiplex PCR reads in MiXCR, keeping a single row per CDR3 protein. The sample comprises over 90,000 distinct CDR3 sequences, around 28% of which are singletons, and about 40% rests with the top ten. Trimming shortened V by 1 base and J by 7 bases, and 4 bases separated the two germline ends. The CDR3 has 11 residues. Germline V CDR1 and CDR2: SEHNR, FQNEAQ (reference sequence).

The material sequenced was glioma tissue, nonneoplastic brain tissue, or PBMCs (not recorded which). This receptor was taken from a human donor with low-grade glioma or glioblastoma, undergoing nonglioma brain surgery, or in good health (not recorded which). V and J are TRBV7-9 and TRBJ1-1; D call uncertain. The CDR3 protein is CASSLVSEAFF. DNA for the CDR3: TGTGCCAGCAGCTTAGTCAGTGAAGCTTTCTTT. Full variable domain (rest looked up from reference TRBV7-9 and TRBJ1-1): DTGVSQNPRHKITKRGQNVTFRCDPISEHNRLYWYRQTLGQGPEFLTYFQNEAQLEKSRLLSDRFSAERPKGSFSTLEIQRTEQGDSAMYLCASSLVSEAFFGQGTRLTVV.